The 32 T cell receptor beta chains below come from one sample, sequenced in a study of cytomegalovirus exposure and HLA in healthy donors. Some clones are missing from TCRdb's copy, which holds only in-frame ones; the method was immunoSEQ multiplex PCR. There are approximately 88,000 clones in the sample; approximately 96% occur only once, and about 1.3% lies in the top ten. The sequenced sample consisted of PBMCs. These receptors came from a woman between 18 and 29 years old in good health and CMV-seronegative.

This clone was found once. The chain joins TRBV9 to TRBJ2-7; 9 positions agree with TRBD2. Germline values: CDR1 SGDLS, CDR2 YYNGEE. The J segment lost 2 bases and the V segment lost 4 bases, leaving 7 bases of the junction unmatched. CDR3 size: 15 residues. CDR3 coding DNA: TGTGCCAGCAGCCAGACTAGCGGTAGTCCCTACGAGCAGTACTTC. Translated, it gives CASSQTSGSPYEQYF.

The J gene is TRBJ2-7, the V gene TRBV7-9, with TRBD2 matching over 9 bases. Germline CDR1 and CDR2: SEHNR and FQNEAQ (reference sequence). With 7 bases clipped from V and 3 bases from J, the junction kept 10 bases outside the gene matches. CDR3 length: 15 residues. The CDR3: CASTLSWREGYEQYF. In DNA, the CDR3 is TGTGCCAGCACCCTCAGCTGGCGGGAGGGCTACGAGCAGTACTTC.

This chain joins TRBV30 and TRBJ2-3; 7 bases agree with TRBD2. The CDR3 is 15 residues long. The J segment lost 0 bases and the V segment lost 5 bases, leaving 8 bases of the junction unmatched. Germline lookup yields CDR1 GTSNPN and CDR2 SVGIG (reference sequence). The CDR3 nucleotides read TGTGCCTGGGTAAGCGGGGTCGCTAGCACAGATACGCAGTATTTT. This gives the protein CAWVSGVASTDTQYF.

This chain joins TRBV6-6 and TRBJ2-7, with a tentative D call TRBD1 (5 bases). Germline V lookup: CDR1 MNHNY, CDR2 SVGAGI (reference sequence). V was pared by 2 bases and J by 6 bases, with 8 bases between. CDR3 length: 12 residues. The CDR3 sequence: CASSYQGGEQYF. The DNA of the CDR3 is TGTGCCAGCAGTTACCAGGGTGGCGAGCAGTACTTC.

The chain couples TRBV6-1 to TRBJ2-5; 10 positions match TRBD2. V lost 8 bases, J lost 2 bases, and 8 bases stayed unmatched. The length of the CDR3 is 15 residues. Germline-derived CDR1 and CDR2 are MNHNS and SASEGT. The CDR3 region has the DNA TGTGCCAGCGGGACTAGCGAACGTCCTCAAGAGACCCAGTACTTC. It specifies CASGTSERPQETQYF.

V usage is TRBV27 and J usage is TRBJ2-1, with D uncertain. The CDR3 sequence is 15 residues long. Trimming pared 3 bases from V and 4 bases from J, leaving 13 bases between. Germline V gene lookup returns CDR1 MNHEY and CDR2 SMNVEV (reference sequence). CDR3 sequence: CASSLAPWRYNEQFF. CDR3 nucleotide sequence: TGTGCCAGCAGTTTGGCGCCATGGCGGTACAATGAGCAGTTCTTC.

The chain is built from TRBV6-4 and TRBJ2-1, with 13 nucleotides matching TRBD2. CDR3 size: 17 residues. With V trimmed by 5 bases and J by 5 bases, 9 bases remained unmatched. Germline CDR1 and CDR2: MRHNA and SNTAGT. Here the CDR3 reads CASSPLGLAGYNNEQFF. The DNA of the CDR3 is TGTGCCAGCAGTCCACTGGGACTAGCGGGATATAACAATGAGCAGTTCTTC.

V is TRBV6-5 and J is TRBJ2-7; 10 nucleotides align to TRBD1. Germline CDR1 is MNHEY and CDR2 is SVGAGI. The CDR3 is 16 amino acids. The trim removed 1 base at V and 2 bases at J, leaving 5 bases unmatched. The DNA for the CDR3 is TGTGCCAGCAGTTACTATTCCGGGACAGGGGCCTACGAGCAGTACTTC. Its protein is CASSYYSGTGAYEQYF.

This chain links TRBV19 with TRBJ2-5; 7 bases match TRBD1. Germline assignment: CDR1 LNHDA and CDR2 SQIVND (reference sequence). The V gene end was trimmed by 3 bases and the J gene end by 1 base; junction bases not matched to a gene: 5. CDR3 length: 15 amino acids. The CDR3 nucleotides read TGTGCCAGTAGTATTAGGGACAGAGCCCAAGAGACCCAGTACTTC. It translates to CASSIRDRAQETQYF.

V gene TRBV7-9 combines with J gene TRBJ1-2, with unresolved D. Looked up from germline, CDR1 is SEHNR and CDR2 is FQNEAQ (reference sequence). The CDR3 runs to 13 residues. The V end was cut by 3 bases, the J end by 4 bases, with 9 bases between. CDR3 amino acids: CASSFVTPYGYTF. CDR3 sequence (DNA): TGTGCCAGCAGCTTCGTTACTCCCTATGGCTACACCTTC.

V is TRBV5-1 and J is TRBJ2-7; D might be TRBD1 (6 bases). Germline V lookup: CDR1 SGHRS, CDR2 YFSETQ. CDR3 length: 15 amino acids. Trimming shortened V by 2 bases and J by 9 bases, and 21 bases separated the two germline ends. The CDR3 is CASSFLVAGAPGQYF. CDR3 bases: TGCGCCAGCAGCTTTTTGGTCGCAGGGGCACCTGGGCAGTACTTC.

V is TRBV15 and J is TRBJ2-7; 11 bases agree with TRBD2. Germline V gives CDR1 LNHNV, CDR2 YYDKDF (reference sequence). The CDR3 extends over 16 amino acids. V was clipped by 2 bases and J by 0 bases; unmatched bases: 3. The CDR3 loop is CATSRTSGSGSYEQYF. As DNA, the CDR3 is TGTGCCACCAGCAGAACTAGCGGGAGCGGCTCCTACGAGCAGTACTTC.

The chain links TRBV5-1 to TRBJ1-6, with D uncertain. Between the trimmed V and J ends, which lost 0 bases and 9 bases, there was a span of 10 bases. Germline V gene sequence: CDR1 SGHRS, CDR2 YFSETQ. The CDR3 runs 14 residues. CDR3 region: CASSLGEGGSPLHF. The CDR3 nucleotides read TGCGCCAGCAGCTTGGGGGAGGGTGGTTCACCCCTCCACTTT.

The chain carries TRBV10-3 and TRBJ2-7; a possible D gene is TRBD1 (5 bases). CDR1 is ENHRY, CDR2 SYGVKD, per germline. This CDR3 contains 15 residues. V lost 7 bases and J lost 0, with 16 bases in between. CDR3 region: CAITAGQESSYEQYF. Here the CDR3 DNA reads TGTGCCATCACCGCAGGGCAAGAAAGCTCCTACGAGCAGTACTTC.

This chain connects TRBV28 to TRBJ2-6; 7 bases line up with TRBD1. Germline CDR1 is MDHEN and CDR2 is SYDVKM. This CDR3 comprises 17 residues. V shed 6 bases, J shed 0 bases, and the junction held 8 bases outside the gene matches. The DNA for the CDR3 is TGTGCCAGCAGCCTCATGACAGGGCTCTCTGGGGCCAACGTCCTGACTTTC. Amino acid sequence: CASSLMTGLSGANVLTF.

This rearrangement joins TRBV11-2 to TRBJ1-1; TRBD1 matches at 7 bases. Trimming cost V 1 base and J 3 bases; bases outside gene matches: 2. CDR1 is SGHAT and CDR2 is FQNNGV in the germline V gene. CDR3 length: 14 amino acids. The DNA of the CDR3 is TGTGCCAGCAGCTTAGGTAGGGGGCACACTGAAGCTTTCTTT. It encodes CASSLGRGHTEAFF.

V and J are TRBV19 and TRBJ2-7, with 7 positions matching TRBD1. The CDR3 extends over 14 amino acids. Germline CDR1 LNHDA, CDR2 SQIVND (reference sequence). J lost 3 bases, V lost 6 bases, and 8 bases had no gene match. The CDR3 DNA follows: TGTGCCAGTAGCTTACAGGGGTCGGACTACGAGCAGTACTTC. Its translation is CASSLQGSDYEQYF.

This chain connects TRBV7-2 to TRBJ2-5, with TRBD2 identical over 7 bases. The germline V gene has CDR1 SGHTA and CDR2 FQGNSA. The CDR3 extends over 15 amino acids. Germline trimming cut 2 bases from V and 2 bases from J; bases unmatched to any gene: 5. The CDR3 DNA reads as TGTGCCAGCAGCTTATTGAGCGGGATGCAAGAGACCCAGTACTTC. Its translation is CASSLLSGMQETQYF. Using reference TRBV7-2 and TRBJ2-5 for the parts outside the CDR3, the full variable domain is GAGVSQSPSNKVTEKGKDVELRCDPISGHTALYWYRQSLGQGLEFLIYFQGNSAPDKSGLPSDRFSAERTGGSVSTLTIQRTQQEDSAVYLCASSLLSGMQETQYFGPGTRLLVL.

The chain recombines TRBV7-6 with TRBJ1-1; 7 bases line up with TRBD1. The V and J ends lost 1 base and 4 bases, in that order; junction bases with no gene match: 6. CDR1 and CDR2 from the germline V gene are SGHVS and FNYEAQ. This CDR3 has 15 amino acids. Written as DNA, the CDR3 is TGTGCCAGCAGCTTAGAGGGGGCGGCCGCCACTGAAGCTTTCTTT. Amino acid sequence: CASSLEGAAATEAFF.

The J gene is TRBJ1-3, the V gene TRBV19; no reliable D call. This CDR3 is 16 amino acids long. In germline, CDR1 is LNHDA, CDR2 SQIVND (reference sequence). Trimming left V 5 bases short and J 0 bases short, with 14 bases between. The CDR3 loop reads CASSPVSVFSGNTIYF. In nucleotides, the CDR3 is TGTGCCAGTAGTCCTGTTTCCGTTTTCTCTGGAAACACCATATATTTT.

J is TRBJ2-7 and V is TRBV4-1, with D maybe TRBD1 (5 bases). Germline CDR1 is MGHRA and CDR2 is YSYEKL. Trimming took off 3 bases at V and 2 bases at J, with 17 bases between the two ends. CDR3 length equals 16 residues. The CDR3 DNA sequence: TGCGCCAGCAGCCATCCGTCAGGGTCAGGGCCCTACGAGCAGTACTTC. It is translated as CASSHPSGSGPYEQYF.

The genes are TRBV27 and TRBJ1-4; D is ambiguous. CDR1 MNHEY and CDR2 SMNVEV come from the germline V gene (reference sequence). This CDR3 spans 16 amino acids. V lost 2 bases and J lost 7, with 17 bases in between. CDR3 loop: CASSLQKMANGEKLFF. The CDR3, as DNA: TGTGCCAGCAGTTTACAGAAGATGGCAAATGGTGAAAAACTGTTTTTT.

The chain uses TRBV7-9 and TRBJ1-6, with D uncertain. Germline CDR1 is SEHNR and CDR2 is FQNEAQ (reference sequence). The CDR3 has 15 residues. V was trimmed by 3 bases and J by 7 bases, leaving 13 bases between them. The CDR3 nucleotides read TGTGCCAGCAGCTTTGCTGAGGGTCGGAATTCACCCCTCCACTTT. Its protein is CASSFAEGRNSPLHF.

CDR3 sequence reads: CASSYSDRGYNEQFF. Here the CDR3 DNA reads TGTGCCAGCAGTTACTCGGACAGGGGCTACAATGAGCAGTTCTTC. This chain links TRBV6-5 with TRBJ2-1; TRBD1 matches at 9 bases. The germline V gene encodes CDR1 MNHEY and CDR2 SVGAGI. V lost 0 bases, J lost 3 bases, and 0 bases stayed unmatched. There are 15 residues in the CDR3.

CDR3 region: CASSGTDSAQYF. CDR3 DNA sequence: TGCGCCAGCAGTGGGACAGACTCCGCGCAGTACTTC. The chain carries TRBV10-1 and TRBJ2-7; D is possibly TRBD1 (6 bases). This CDR3 is 12 amino acids long. Trimming took off 4 bases at V and 9 bases at J, with 13 bases between the two ends. Germline V gene sequence: CDR1 WNHNN, CDR2 SYGVQD (reference sequence).

This clone was seen only once. This chain connects TRBV7-9 to TRBJ2-7; 7 bases agree with TRBD1. The junction had 8 bases not matched to a gene; V was cut back by 1 base and J by 2 bases. This CDR3 region has 16 residues. Germline V gene data show CDR1 as SEHNR and CDR2 as FQNEAQ (reference sequence). In DNA form, the CDR3 reads TGTGCCAGCAGCTTAGGAAAGGACAGGTTCACCTACGAGCAGTACTTC. It translates to CASSLGKDRFTYEQYF.

The chain employs TRBV5-1 and TRBJ1-1; 7 positions match TRBD1. This CDR3 region has 16 residues. Trimming removed 4 bases from V and 1 base from J; junction bases left unmatched: 10. The germline CDR1 and CDR2 sequences are SGHRS and YFSETQ. The CDR3 nucleotides read TGCGCCAGCAGCCTGACAGGGATACACCCGAACACTGAAGCTTTCTTT. Encoded protein: CASSLTGIHPNTEAFF.

The chain joins TRBV28 to TRBJ2-7; the match to TRBD1 covers 9 bases. Per germline, CDR1 MDHEN and CDR2 SYDVKM. This CDR3 is built from 12 residues. V shed 6 bases, J shed 7 bases, and the junction held 4 bases outside the gene matches. The CDR3, as DNA: TGTGCCAGCAGACAGGGGGCGGGGGAGCAGTACTTC. It translates to CASRQGAGEQYF.

The V and J genes are TRBV5-4 and TRBJ1-1; 8 positions agree with TRBD1. Germline CDR1 SGHNT, CDR2 YYREEE (reference sequence). Germline trimming cut 1 base from V and 11 bases from J; bases unmatched to any gene: 7. This CDR3 contains 13 residues. CDR3 in DNA: TGTGCCAGCAGCTTGTCAGGGGGCGCGGGGGCTTTCTTT. This encodes CASSLSGGAGAFF.

In its sample, this clone was seen a few times. One junction end disagrees with the germline gene, perhaps due to a read error. V gene TRBV5-1 combines with J gene TRBJ1-1, with a possible D match to TRBD1 (5 bases). This CDR3 has 13 residues. CDR1 is SGHRS, CDR2 YFSETQ, per germline. The CDR3 here is CASTLGGATEAFF. As DNA, the CDR3 is TGCGCCAGCACCTTGGGTGGGGCCACTGAAGCTTTCTTT.

CDR3 DNA: TGTGCCAGCAGTTTAAAAGCGGCCTCCTACGAGCAGTACTTC. It codes for CASSLKAASYEQYF. The V gene is TRBV28, the J gene TRBJ2-7; perhaps TRBD2 as D (5 bases). The germline V gene has CDR1 MDHEN and CDR2 SYDVKM. The V end was cut by 2 bases, the J end by 0 bases, with 8 bases between. CDR3 length equals 14 residues.

The chain joins TRBV5-1 to TRBJ2-3; TRBD2 is a possible D gene (6 bases). Germline-derived CDR1 and CDR2 are SGHRS and YFSETQ. V was clipped by 2 bases and J by 0 bases, with 13 bases between them. The CDR3 consists of 16 residues. CDR3 nucleotides: TGCGCCAGCAGCTTAAATCCCGGGACTAGCACAGATACGCAGTATTTT. Protein product: CASSLNPGTSTDTQYF.